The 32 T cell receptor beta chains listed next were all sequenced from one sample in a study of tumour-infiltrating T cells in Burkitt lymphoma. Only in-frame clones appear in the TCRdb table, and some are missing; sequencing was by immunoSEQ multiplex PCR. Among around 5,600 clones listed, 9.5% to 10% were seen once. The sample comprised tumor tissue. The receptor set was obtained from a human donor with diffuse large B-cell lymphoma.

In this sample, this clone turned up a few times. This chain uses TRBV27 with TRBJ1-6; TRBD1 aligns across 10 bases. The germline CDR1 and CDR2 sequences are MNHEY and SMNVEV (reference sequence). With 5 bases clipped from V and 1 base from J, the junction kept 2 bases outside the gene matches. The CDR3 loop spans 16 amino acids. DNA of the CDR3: TGTGCCAGCAGTGTGGGACAGGGGTCCTATAATTCACCCCTCCACTTT. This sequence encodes CASSVGQGSYNSPLHF.

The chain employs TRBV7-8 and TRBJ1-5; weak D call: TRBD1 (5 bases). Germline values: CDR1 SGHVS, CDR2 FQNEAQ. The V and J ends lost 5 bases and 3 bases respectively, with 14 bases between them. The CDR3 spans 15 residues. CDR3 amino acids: CASSTSRVANQPQHF. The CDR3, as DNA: TGTGCCAGCAGCACCTCCAGGGTGGCCAATCAGCCCCAGCATTTT.

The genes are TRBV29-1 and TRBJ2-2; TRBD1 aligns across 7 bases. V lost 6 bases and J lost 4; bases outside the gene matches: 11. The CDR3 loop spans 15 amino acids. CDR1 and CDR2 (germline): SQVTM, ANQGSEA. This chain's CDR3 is CSVPFEGAGTGELFF. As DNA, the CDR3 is TGCAGCGTCCCCTTTGAGGGGGCGGGCACCGGGGAGCTGTTTTTT.

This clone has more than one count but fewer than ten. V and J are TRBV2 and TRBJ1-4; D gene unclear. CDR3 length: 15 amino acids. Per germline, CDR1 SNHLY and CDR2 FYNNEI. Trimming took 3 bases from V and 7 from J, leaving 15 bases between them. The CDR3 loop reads CASSDSAGLGEKLFF. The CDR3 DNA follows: TGTGCCAGCAGTGATTCGGCCGGTCTGGGTGAAAAACTGTTTTTT.

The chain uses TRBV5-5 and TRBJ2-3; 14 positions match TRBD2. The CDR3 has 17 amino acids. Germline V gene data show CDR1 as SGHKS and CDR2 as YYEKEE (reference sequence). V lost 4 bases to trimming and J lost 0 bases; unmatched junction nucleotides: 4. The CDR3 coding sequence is TGTGCCAGCAGCGGCGGGACTAGCGGGGGAAGCACAGATACGCAGTATTTT. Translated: CASSGGTSGGSTDTQYF.

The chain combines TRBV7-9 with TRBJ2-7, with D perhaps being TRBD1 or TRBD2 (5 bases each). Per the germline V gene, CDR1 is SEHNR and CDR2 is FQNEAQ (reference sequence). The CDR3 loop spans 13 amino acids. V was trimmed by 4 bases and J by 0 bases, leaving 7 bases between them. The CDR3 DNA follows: TGTGCCAGCAGCTGGGGGAGCTCCTACGAGCAGTACTTC. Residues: CASSWGSSYEQYF.

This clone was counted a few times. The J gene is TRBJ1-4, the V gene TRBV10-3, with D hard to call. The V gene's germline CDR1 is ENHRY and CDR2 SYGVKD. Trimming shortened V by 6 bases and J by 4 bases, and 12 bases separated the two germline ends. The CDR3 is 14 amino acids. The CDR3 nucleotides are TGTGCCATCAGCAAGAATGGGGATAATGAAAAACTGTTTTTT. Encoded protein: CAISKNGDNEKLFF.

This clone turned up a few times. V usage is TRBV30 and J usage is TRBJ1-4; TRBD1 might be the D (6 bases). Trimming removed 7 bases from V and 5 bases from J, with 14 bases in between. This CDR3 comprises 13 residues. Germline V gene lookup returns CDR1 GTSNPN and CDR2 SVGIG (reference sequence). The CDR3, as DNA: TGTGCCTTCCAGGGGAGGGGCAATGAAAAACTGTTTTTT. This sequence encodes CAFQGRGNEKLFF.

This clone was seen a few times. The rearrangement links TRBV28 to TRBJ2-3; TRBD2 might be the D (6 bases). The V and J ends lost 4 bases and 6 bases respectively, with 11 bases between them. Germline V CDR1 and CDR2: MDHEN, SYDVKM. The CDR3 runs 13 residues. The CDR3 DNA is TGTGCCAGCAGTTCGGGAGCCGAGGATACGCAGTATTTT. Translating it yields CASSSGAEDTQYF.

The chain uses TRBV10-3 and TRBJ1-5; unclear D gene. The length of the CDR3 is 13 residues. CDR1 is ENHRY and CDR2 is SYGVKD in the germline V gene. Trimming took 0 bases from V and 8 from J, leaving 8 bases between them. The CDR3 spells CAISESPAEPQHF. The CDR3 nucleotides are TGTGCCATCAGTGAGTCTCCGGCGGAGCCCCAGCATTTT.

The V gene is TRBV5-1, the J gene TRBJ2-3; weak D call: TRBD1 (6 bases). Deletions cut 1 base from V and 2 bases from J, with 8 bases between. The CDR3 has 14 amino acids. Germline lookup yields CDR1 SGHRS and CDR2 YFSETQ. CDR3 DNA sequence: TGCGCCAGCAGCTTGAACAGGGTCACAGATACGCAGTATTTT. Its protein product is CASSLNRVTDTQYF.

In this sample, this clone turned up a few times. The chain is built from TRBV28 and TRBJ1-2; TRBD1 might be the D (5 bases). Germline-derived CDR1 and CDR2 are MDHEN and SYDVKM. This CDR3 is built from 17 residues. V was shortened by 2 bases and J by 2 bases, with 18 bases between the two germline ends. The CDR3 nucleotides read TGTGCCAGCAGTTTACCAATGGTGGCGGGGCTGAACTATGGCTACACCTTC. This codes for CASSLPMVAGLNYGYTF.

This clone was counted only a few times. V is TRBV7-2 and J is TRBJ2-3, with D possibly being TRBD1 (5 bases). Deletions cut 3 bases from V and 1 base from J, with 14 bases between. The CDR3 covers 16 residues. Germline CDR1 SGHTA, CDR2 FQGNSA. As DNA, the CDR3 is TGTGCCAGCAGCTTTAACAGGCTGTGGCGCACAGATACGCAGTATTTT. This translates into CASSFNRLWRTDTQYF.

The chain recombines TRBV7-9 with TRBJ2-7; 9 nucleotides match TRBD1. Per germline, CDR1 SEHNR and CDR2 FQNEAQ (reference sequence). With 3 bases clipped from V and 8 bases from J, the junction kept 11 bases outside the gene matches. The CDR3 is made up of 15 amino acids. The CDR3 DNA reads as TGTGCCAGCAGCTTTTCCGGGACAGGGTATCGTAAGCAGTACTTC. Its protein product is CASSFSGTGYRKQYF.

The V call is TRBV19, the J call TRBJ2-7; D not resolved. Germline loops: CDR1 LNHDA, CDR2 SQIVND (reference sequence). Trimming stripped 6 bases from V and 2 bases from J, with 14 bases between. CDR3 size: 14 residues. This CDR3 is CASRPSGDAYEQYF. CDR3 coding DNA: TGTGCCAGTAGGCCTAGTGGGGATGCCTACGAGCAGTACTTC.

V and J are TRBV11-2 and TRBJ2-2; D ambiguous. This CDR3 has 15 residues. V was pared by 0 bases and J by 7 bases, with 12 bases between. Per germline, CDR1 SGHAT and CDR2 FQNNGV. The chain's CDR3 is CASSLDNGQYGELFF. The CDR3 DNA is TGTGCCAGCAGCTTAGATAATGGGCAGTACGGGGAGCTGTTTTTT.

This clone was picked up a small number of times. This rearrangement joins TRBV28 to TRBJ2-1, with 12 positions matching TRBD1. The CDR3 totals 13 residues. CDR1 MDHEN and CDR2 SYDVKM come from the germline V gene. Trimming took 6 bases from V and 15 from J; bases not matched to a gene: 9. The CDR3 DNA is TGTGCCAGCAGATGGGACAGGGGGCGCCTATGGTTCTTC. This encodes CASRWDRGRLWFF.

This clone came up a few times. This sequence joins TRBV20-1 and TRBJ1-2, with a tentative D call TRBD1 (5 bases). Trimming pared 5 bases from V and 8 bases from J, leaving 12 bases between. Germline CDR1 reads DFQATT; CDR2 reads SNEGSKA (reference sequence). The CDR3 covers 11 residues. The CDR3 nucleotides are TGCAGTGCTGTGACAGTGTCGGGCTACACCTTC. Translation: CSAVTVSGYTF.

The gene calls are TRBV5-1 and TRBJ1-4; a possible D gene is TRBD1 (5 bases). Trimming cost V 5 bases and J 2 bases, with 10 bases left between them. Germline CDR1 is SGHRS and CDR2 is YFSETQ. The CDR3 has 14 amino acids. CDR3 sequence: CASSIGTTNEKLFF. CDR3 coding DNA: TGCGCCAGCAGTATCGGGACGACTAATGAAAAACTGTTTTTT.

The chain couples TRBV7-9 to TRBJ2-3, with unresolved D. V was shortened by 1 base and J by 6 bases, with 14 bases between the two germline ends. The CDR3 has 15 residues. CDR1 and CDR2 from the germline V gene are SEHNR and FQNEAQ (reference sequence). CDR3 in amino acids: CASSLEETVGDTQYF. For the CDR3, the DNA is TGTGCCAGCAGCTTAGAGGAGACGGTTGGGGATACGCAGTATTTT.

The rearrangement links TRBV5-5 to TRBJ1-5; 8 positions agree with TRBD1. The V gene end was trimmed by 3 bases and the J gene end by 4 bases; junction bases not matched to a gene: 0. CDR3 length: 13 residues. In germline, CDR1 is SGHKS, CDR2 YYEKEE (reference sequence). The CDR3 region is CASSWTGNQPQHF. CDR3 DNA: TGTGCCAGCAGCTGGACAGGGAATCAGCCCCAGCATTTT.

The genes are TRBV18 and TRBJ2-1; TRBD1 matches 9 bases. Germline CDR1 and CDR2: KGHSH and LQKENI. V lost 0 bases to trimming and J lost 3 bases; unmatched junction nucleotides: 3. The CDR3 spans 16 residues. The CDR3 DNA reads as TGTGCCAGCTCACCACCGACAGGGGGTTACTACAATGAGCAGTTCTTC. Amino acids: CASSPPTGGYYNEQFF.

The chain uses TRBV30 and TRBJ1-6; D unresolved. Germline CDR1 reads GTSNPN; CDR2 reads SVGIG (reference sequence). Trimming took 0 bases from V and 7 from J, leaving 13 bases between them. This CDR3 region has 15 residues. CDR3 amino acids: CAWSVRAGGNSPLHF. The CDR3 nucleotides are TGTGCCTGGAGTGTAAGGGCAGGTGGAAATTCACCCCTCCACTTT.

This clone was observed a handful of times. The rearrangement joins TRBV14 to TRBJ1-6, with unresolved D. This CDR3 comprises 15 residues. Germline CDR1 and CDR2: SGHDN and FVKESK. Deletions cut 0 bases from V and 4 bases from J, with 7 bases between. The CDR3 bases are TGTGCCAGCAGCCAAGAAGCAGGTTATAATTCACCCCTCCACTTT. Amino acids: CASSQEAGYNSPLHF.

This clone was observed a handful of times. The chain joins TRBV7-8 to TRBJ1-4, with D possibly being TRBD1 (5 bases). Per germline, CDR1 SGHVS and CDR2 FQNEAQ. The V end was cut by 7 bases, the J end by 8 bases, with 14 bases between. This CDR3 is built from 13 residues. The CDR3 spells CASTRRGDEKLFF. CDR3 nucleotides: TGTGCCAGCACCCGCCGGGGGGACGAAAAACTGTTTTTT.

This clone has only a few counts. This CDR3 reads CATSPGWVGISPLHF. CDR3 coding DNA: TGTGCCACTAGCCCTGGGTGGGTTGGGATTTCACCCCTCCACTTT. The V gene is TRBV15, the J gene TRBJ1-6; no definite D call. CDR3 length equals 15 residues. The ends were cut back, 9 bases at V and 9 bases at J, with 21 bases in the middle. Looked up from germline, CDR1 is LNHNV and CDR2 is YYDKDF (reference sequence).

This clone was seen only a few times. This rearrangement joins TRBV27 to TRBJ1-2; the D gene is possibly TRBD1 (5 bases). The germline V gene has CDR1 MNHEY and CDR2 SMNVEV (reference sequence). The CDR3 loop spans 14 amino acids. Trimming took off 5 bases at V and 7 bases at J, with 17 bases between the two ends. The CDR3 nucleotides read TGTGCCAGCAGTCGCCCCGGACACTCTCCTGGCTACACCTTC. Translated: CASSRPGHSPGYTF.

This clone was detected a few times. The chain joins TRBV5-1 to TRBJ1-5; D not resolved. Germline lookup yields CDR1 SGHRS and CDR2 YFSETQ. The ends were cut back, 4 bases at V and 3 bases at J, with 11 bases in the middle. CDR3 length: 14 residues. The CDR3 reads CASSAGEANQPQHF. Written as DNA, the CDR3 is TGCGCCAGCAGCGCTGGGGAGGCCAATCAGCCCCAGCATTTT.

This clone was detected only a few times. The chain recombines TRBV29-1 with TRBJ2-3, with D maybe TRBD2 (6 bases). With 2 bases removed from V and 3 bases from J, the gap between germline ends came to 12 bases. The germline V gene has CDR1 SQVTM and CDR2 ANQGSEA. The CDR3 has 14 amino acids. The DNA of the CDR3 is TGCAGCGTTGAACCGGGGGATGGTACAGATACGCAGTATTTT. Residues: CSVEPGDGTDTQYF.

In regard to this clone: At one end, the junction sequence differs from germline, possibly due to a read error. The CDR3 protein is CASSPLADNEQFF. CDR3 sequence (DNA): TGTGCCAGCAGTCCCCTCGCGGACAATGAGCAGTTCTTC. The chain employs TRBV10-3 and TRBJ2-1; D uncertain. The CDR3 loop spans 13 amino acids. CDR1 is ENHRY, CDR2 SYGVKD, per germline.

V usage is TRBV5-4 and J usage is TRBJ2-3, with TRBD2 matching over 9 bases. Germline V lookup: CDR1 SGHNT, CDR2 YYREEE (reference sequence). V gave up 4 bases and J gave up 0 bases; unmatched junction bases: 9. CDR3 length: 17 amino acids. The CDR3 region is CASSPGTSWSSTDTQYF. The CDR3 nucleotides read TGTGCCAGCAGCCCCGGGACTAGCTGGAGTAGCACAGATACGCAGTATTTT. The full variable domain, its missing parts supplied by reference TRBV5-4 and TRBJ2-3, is ETGVTQSPTHLIKTRGQQVTLRCSSQSGHNTVSWYQQALGQGPQFIFQYYREEENGRGNFPPRFSGLQFPNYSSELNVNALELDDSALYLCASSPGTSWSSTDTQYFGPGTRLTVL.

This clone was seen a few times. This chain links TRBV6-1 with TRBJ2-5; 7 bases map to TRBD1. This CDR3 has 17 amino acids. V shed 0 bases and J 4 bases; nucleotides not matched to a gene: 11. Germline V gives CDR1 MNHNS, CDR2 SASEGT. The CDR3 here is CASSEAAGGLVPETQYF. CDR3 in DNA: TGTGCCAGCAGTGAAGCGGCAGGGGGTCTGGTCCCAGAGACCCAGTACTTC.